These 10 T cell receptor beta chains were all obtained from the same sample, sequenced in a study of blood T cells in healthy people across ages. The authors ran a second PCR of about 6 to 11 cycles using a sample-barcoded 5' primer and a J-beta primer mix. Each CDR3 protein gets one entry after TCRdb re-called the 5' RACE reads with MiXCR. This sample has about 1.4 million distinct CDR3 sequences; approximately 59% occur once, and the top ten carry about 6.7%. Sample: blood. The source is a man between 18 and 35 years old in good health.

This clonotype was seen a few times. This sequence joins TRBV4-1 and TRBJ2-6; D uncertain. Trimming pared 5 bases from V and 0 bases from J, leaving 8 bases between. Germline lookup yields CDR1 MGHRA and CDR2 YSYEKL. CDR3 length equals 15 residues. The CDR3, as DNA: TGCGCCAGCAGCGACCAGAGCTCTGGGGCCAACGTCCTGACTTTC. Protein product: CASSDQSSGANVLTF.

The chain recombines TRBV15 with TRBJ2-3, with 7 bases identical to TRBD1. The CDR3 is 16 residues long. Germline loops: CDR1 LNHNV, CDR2 YYDKDF (reference sequence). The ends lost 11 bases at V and 0 bases at J; junction bases unmatched: 14. The CDR3 DNA sequence: TGTGCCGTCTCGATGCTTACAGGGGCTAGCACAGATACGCAGTATTTT. It specifies CAVSMLTGASTDTQYF.

CDR3 DNA: TGTGCCAGCGCCCGGGGGGTGGGCACTGAAGCTTTCTTT. Translating gives CASARGVGTEAFF. The chain carries TRBV6-4 and TRBJ1-1, with D possibly TRBD1 on 5 matching bases. The CDR3 contains 13 residues. Trimming shortened V by 8 bases and J by 4 bases, and 14 bases separated the two germline ends. Per the germline V gene, CDR1 is MRHNA and CDR2 is SNTAGT.

Concerning this clonotype itself: A read error may be the cause here, since a much bigger clone is one base away. The chain couples TRBV12-3 or TRBV12-4 to TRBJ1-1; D is undetermined. V was shortened by 7 bases and J by 1 base, with 4 bases between the two germline ends. This CDR3 spans 11 amino acids. CDR3 DNA: TGTGCCAGCAATAAGAACACTGAAGCTTTCTTT. Protein product: CASNKNTEAFF.

V gene TRBV4-3 combines with J gene TRBJ1-5, with D possibly being TRBD1 (5 bases). V lost 1 base, J lost 8 bases, and 9 bases lay in between. This CDR3 region has 13 residues. CDR1 and CDR2 from the germline V gene are LGHNA and YSLEER. CDR3 region: CASSQGEGKPQHF. CDR3 nucleotides: TGCGCCAGCAGCCAAGGCGAGGGGAAGCCCCAGCATTTT.

The chain employs TRBV20-1 and TRBJ2-7, with D perhaps TRBD1 or TRBD2 (5 bases each). This CDR3 is built from 15 residues. CDR1 is DFQATT and CDR2 is SNEGSKA in the germline V gene (reference sequence). Deletions cut 1 base from V and 0 bases from J, with 13 bases between. The CDR3 here is CSARVWGNRSYEQYF. CDR3 coding DNA: TGCAGTGCTAGAGTGTGGGGGAATCGCTCCTACGAGCAGTACTTC.

In its sample, this clonotype was seen once. The chain recombines TRBV12-3 or TRBV12-4 with TRBJ2-3; 12 nucleotides line up with TRBD2. CDR3 length: 20 amino acids. Trimming removed 3 bases from V and 0 bases from J; junction bases left unmatched: 13. In DNA, the CDR3 is TGTGCCAGCAGTTTCCCCCGGCATACTAGCGGGAGGATTAGCACAGATACGCAGTATTTT. Translating gives CASSFPRHTSGRISTDTQYF.

The genes are TRBV27 and TRBJ1-6; D is possibly TRBD1 (6 bases). Germline lookup yields CDR1 MNHEY and CDR2 SMNVEV (reference sequence). The V and J ends lost 5 bases and 10 bases respectively, with 12 bases between them. The CDR3 is 13 residues long. DNA of the CDR3: TGTGCCAGCAGTGTGAACAGGGCCTCACCCCTCCACTTT. Protein: CASSVNRASPLHF.

This chain links TRBV20-1 with TRBJ2-3; D might be TRBD1 (5 bases). Germline V gives CDR1 DFQATT, CDR2 SNEGSKA (reference sequence). The CDR3 covers 14 residues. Trimming cost V 0 bases and J 1 base, with 8 bases left between them. The DNA of the CDR3 is TGCAGTGCTAGAGATGGGGCAGGCACAGATACGCAGTATTTT. It codes for CSARDGAGTDTQYF.

This clonotype occurred a few times. The DNA for the CDR3 is TGCAGTGCGGACGACGGGGACAACTACGAGCAGTACTTC. It is translated as CSADDGDNYEQYF. The chain couples TRBV20-1 to TRBJ2-7, with a weak D call TRBD1 (6 bases). The CDR3 covers 13 residues. V was pared by 6 bases and J by 3 bases, with 15 bases between. Looked up from germline, CDR1 is DFQATT and CDR2 is SNEGSKA (reference sequence).